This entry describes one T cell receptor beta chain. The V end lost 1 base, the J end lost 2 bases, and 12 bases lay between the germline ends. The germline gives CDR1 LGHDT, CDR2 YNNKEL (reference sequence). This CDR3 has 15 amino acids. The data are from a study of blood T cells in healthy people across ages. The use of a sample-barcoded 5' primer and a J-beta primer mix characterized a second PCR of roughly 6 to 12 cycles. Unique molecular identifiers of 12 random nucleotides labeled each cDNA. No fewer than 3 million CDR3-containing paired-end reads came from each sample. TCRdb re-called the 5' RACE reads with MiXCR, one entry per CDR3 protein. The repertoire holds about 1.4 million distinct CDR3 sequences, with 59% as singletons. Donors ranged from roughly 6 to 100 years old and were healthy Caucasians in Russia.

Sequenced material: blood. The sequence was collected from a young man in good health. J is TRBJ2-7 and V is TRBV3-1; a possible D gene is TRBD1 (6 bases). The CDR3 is CASSQGEGQTYEQYF. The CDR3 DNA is TGTGCCAGCAGCCAAGGTGAAGGACAGACCTACGAGCAGTACTTC.